A single sample is the source of the 16 T cell receptor beta chains below, sequenced in a study of CD8 T cells in ankylosing spondylitis (TCRdb year 2017). The library was produced with 5' RACE. The listed sequencing device is Illumina HiSeq 2500. TCRdb reprocessing: public reads trimmed at Q25 with fastp, clones called with MiXCR, in-frame beta chains kept. Entries that share a CDR3 protein sequence are merged under the most common genes and DNA. This sample has tens of thousands of distinct CDR3 sequences in its table, and 5.3% of those were observed once. The ten largest clones add up to around 1.8% of the sample. The source material was blood, either unsorted or a sorted T cell fraction (not recorded which). The receptors come from a female donor with ankylosing spondylitis or in good health (not recorded which).

This clonotype has ten or more counts. The genes are TRBV9 and TRBJ2-7; D gene uncertain. The germline gives CDR1 SGDLS, CDR2 YYNGEE. The CDR3 extends over 15 amino acids. Trimming stripped 1 base from V and 2 bases from J, with 13 bases between. The chain's CDR3 is CASSVSGLAPYEQYF. The CDR3 nucleotides read TGTGCCAGCAGCGTATCGGGCCTTGCTCCCTACGAGCAGTACTTC.

This clonotype was seen repeatedly, ten times or more. This rearrangement joins TRBV9 to TRBJ2-3, with D hard to call. This CDR3 contains 15 residues. Trimming stripped 3 bases from V and 2 bases from J, with 13 bases between. Germline values: CDR1 SGDLS, CDR2 YYNGEE. The CDR3 region is CASSAAPTLTDTQYF. Written as DNA, the CDR3 is TGTGCCAGCAGCGCGGCCCCCACGCTCACAGATACGCAGTATTTT. Variable domain in full (rest from reference TRBV9 and TRBJ2-3): DSGVTQTPKHLITATGQRVTLRCSPRSGDLSVYWYQQSLDQGLQFLIQYYNGEERAKGNILERFSAQQFPDLHSELNLSSLELGDSALYFCASSAAPTLTDTQYFGPGTRLTVL.

This clonotype was counted ten times or more. The chain uses TRBV9 and TRBJ1-1; possible D gene TRBD1, 5 bases. The CDR3 totals 14 residues. Germline V gene sequence: CDR1 SGDLS, CDR2 YYNGEE. V shed 2 bases and J shed 1 base, with 9 bases lying between them. CDR3 nucleotide sequence: TGTGCCAGCAGCGTCGGGACGGCGAACACTGAAGCTTTCTTT. It is translated as CASSVGTANTEAFF.

This clonotype was recorded a few times. The chain uses TRBV9 and TRBJ1-4; D gene uncertain. Germline V gives CDR1 SGDLS, CDR2 YYNGEE. V lost 0 bases, J lost 8 bases, and 11 bases lay in between. This CDR3 spans 14 amino acids. The CDR3 sequence is CASSVGGAPEKLFF. CDR3 coding DNA: TGTGCCAGCAGCGTAGGGGGTGCCCCGGAAAAACTGTTTTTT.

In its sample, this clonotype ranks as medium-sized (0.01 to 0.1%). The chain recombines TRBV9 with TRBJ2-1, with D perhaps TRBD2 (6 bases). CDR1 SGDLS and CDR2 YYNGEE come from the germline V gene. The CDR3 spans 15 residues. Trimming took 4 bases from V and 8 from J, leaving 19 bases between them. The chain's CDR3 is CASSLRLESGYEQFF. The CDR3 nucleotides are TGTGCCAGCAGCCTCCGACTAGAAAGTGGTTATGAGCAGTTCTTC.

This clonotype was counted ten times or more. The chain links TRBV9 to TRBJ2-6; 10 bases are shared with TRBD2. The CDR3 runs to 18 residues. Losses at the gene ends were 0 bases for V and 4 bases for J; bases not matched to a gene: 7. Germline lookup yields CDR1 SGDLS and CDR2 YYNGEE. The CDR3 loop reads CASSVVGGLATGANVLTF. The CDR3 DNA sequence: TGTGCCAGCAGCGTAGTTGGGGGACTAGCGACCGGGGCCAACGTCCTGACTTTC.

There are many counts of this clonotype. V gene TRBV9 combines with J gene TRBJ1-1, with D hard to call. Germline V lookup: CDR1 SGDLS, CDR2 YYNGEE. This CDR3 is built from 13 residues. The germline V and J ends were trimmed by 1 base and 1 base, with 5 bases remaining between them. The CDR3 bases are TGTGCCAGCAGCGTATTGGGGAACACTGAAGCTTTCTTT. Protein: CASSVLGNTEAFF.

This clonotype was seen only a few times. V is TRBV9 and J is TRBJ1-2; D unclear. The CDR3 contains 14 residues. V gave up 2 bases and J gave up 4 bases, with 12 bases separating them. Looked up from germline, CDR1 is SGDLS and CDR2 is YYNGEE. The CDR3 sequence: CASSVRGKGYGYTF. The CDR3, as DNA: TGTGCCAGCAGCGTTCGGGGAAAGGGCTATGGCTACACCTTC.

This clonotype appeared many times. The J gene is TRBJ2-2, the V gene TRBV9; tentative D call: TRBD1 (6 bases). V lost 3 bases and J 2 bases, leaving 14 bases between the germline ends. This CDR3 is 16 amino acids long. CDR1 is SGDLS, CDR2 YYNGEE, per germline. CDR3: CASSAPGGTNTGELFF. Here the CDR3 DNA reads TGTGCCAGCAGCGCCCCCGGTGGGACAAACACCGGGGAGCTGTTTTTT.

The table lists this clonotype with a few counts. The rearrangement links TRBV9 to TRBJ2-1; 9 nucleotides match TRBD1. In germline, CDR1 is SGDLS, CDR2 YYNGEE. After removal of 3 bases from V and 2 bases from J, the junction contained 6 bases not matched to a gene. The CDR3 has 16 amino acids. CDR3: CASSGGTGLTYNEQFF. DNA for the CDR3: TGTGCCAGCAGCGGAGGGACAGGGTTGACCTACAATGAGCAGTTCTTC.

This clonotype has a count of ten or more. The chain joins TRBV9 to TRBJ1-3, with unresolved D. The CDR3 runs to 14 residues. V lost 2 bases and J lost 3, with 9 bases in between. CDR1 is SGDLS, CDR2 YYNGEE, per germline. The CDR3 DNA reads TGTGCCAGCAGCGTTACAGAGAATGGAAACACCATATATTTT. As protein: CASSVTENGNTIYF.

This clonotype was observed at least ten times. The chain combines TRBV9 with TRBJ1-6; 9 bases align to TRBD1. The CDR3 totals 15 residues. The ends lost 3 bases at V and 7 bases at J; junction bases unmatched: 5. Germline-derived CDR1 and CDR2 are SGDLS and YYNGEE. This CDR3 reads CASSAWTGVNSPLHF. In DNA, the CDR3 is TGTGCCAGCAGCGCGTGGACAGGGGTGAATTCACCCCTCCACTTT. Variable domain in full (rest from reference TRBV9 and TRBJ1-6): DSGVTQTPKHLITATGQRVTLRCSPRSGDLSVYWYQQSLDQGLQFLIQYYNGEERAKGNILERFSAQQFPDLHSELNLSSLELGDSALYFCASSAWTGVNSPLHFGNGTRLTVT.

There are many counts of this clonotype. This chain uses TRBV9 with TRBJ2-2; D not certain. Germline assignment: CDR1 SGDLS and CDR2 YYNGEE. This CDR3 comprises 14 residues. Trimming cost V 3 bases and J 5 bases, with 11 bases left between them. CDR3 DNA sequence: TGTGCCAGCAGCGCCGTCATCCGGACCGGGGAGCTGTTTTTT. The encoded protein is CASSAVIRTGELFF.

This clonotype occurred many times. The CDR3 DNA is TGTGCCAGCAGCATGGGGGGACAATTTAATGAAAAACTGTTTTTT. This codes for CASSMGGQFNEKLFF. The V and J genes are TRBV9 and TRBJ1-4; D is possibly TRBD1 (6 bases). Trimming pared 4 bases from V and 4 bases from J, leaving 14 bases between. Germline lookup yields CDR1 SGDLS and CDR2 YYNGEE. CDR3 length: 15 residues.

This clonotype was seen a few times. V and J are TRBV9 and TRBJ1-3, with D unclear. This CDR3 spans 12 amino acids. Germline lookup yields CDR1 SGDLS and CDR2 YYNGEE. Trimming took off 4 bases at V and 2 bases at J, with 4 bases between the two ends. The CDR3 sequence: CASSRPGNTIYF. Written as DNA, the CDR3 is TGTGCCAGCAGCCGACCTGGAAACACCATATATTTT.

At least ten counts were recorded for this clonotype. The chain is built from TRBV9 and TRBJ2-1; D call uncertain. V was pared by 0 bases and J by 1 base, with 11 bases between. This CDR3 comprises 16 residues. In germline, CDR1 is SGDLS, CDR2 YYNGEE. The CDR3, as DNA: TGTGCCAGCAGCGTAGGGCAGGCCCTGTCCTACAATGAGCAGTTCTTC. The encoded protein is CASSVGQALSYNEQFF. Full variable domain (rest looked up from reference TRBV9 and TRBJ2-1): DSGVTQTPKHLITATGQRVTLRCSPRSGDLSVYWYQQSLDQGLQFLIQYYNGEERAKGNILERFSAQQFPDLHSELNLSSLELGDSALYFCASSVGQALSYNEQFFGPGTRLTVL.